The 13 T cell receptor beta chains below all came from one sample that was sequenced in a study of T-cell reconstitution after alpha-beta-depleted transplantation in children (dated by TCRdb to the mid-2010s). Reading the label with the study, this specimen's treatment or condition is: allogeneic hematopoietic cell transplantation with graft depleted of TCRalphabeta T cells and CD19 B cells. Libraries were constructed by PCR. Sequencing took place on an Illumina HiSeq 2500. TCR libraries were prepared with molecular barcoding, using unique molecular identifiers to normalize TCRbeta repertoire quantification. Clones were called with MiXCR by TCRdb after fastp trimmed the public reads at Q25, and only in-frame beta chains were retained. Every CDR3 protein is listed once, alongside the most common genes and DNA of its rows. For this sample there are almost 600,000 distinct CDR3 sequences; 20% to 30% appear just once. Around a third of the sample lies in the top ten.

The sample consisted of PBMCs, taken before TCRalphabeta/CD19-depleted stem cell transplant. Receptor source: a boy under three years old with Wiskott-Aldrich syndrome, due to receive a stem cell transplant.

The chain combines TRBV11-2 with TRBJ1-3; 7 bases align to TRBD1. Germline CDR1 and CDR2: SGHAT and FQNNGV. The CDR3 totals 18 residues. J gave up 0 bases and V 5 bases, and 13 bases lay outside the gene matches. CDR3 nucleotides: TGTGCCAGCAGCCCTCGGAGGGGACAGAAGAGCTCTGGAAACACCATATATTTT. Translation gives CASSPRRGQKSSGNTIYF.

This clonotype was counted only a few times. This chain links TRBV20-1 with TRBJ2-6; no reliable D call. In germline, CDR1 is DFQATT, CDR2 SNEGSKA (reference sequence). Trimming stripped 4 bases from V and 1 base from J, with 8 bases between. The CDR3 is 14 residues long. The CDR3 loop is CSAIEPSGANVLTF. CDR3 coding DNA: TGCAGTGCTATAGAGCCGTCTGGGGCCAACGTCCTGACTTTC.

This clonotype was counted between two and nine times. The rearrangement uses TRBV7-3 and TRBJ1-1; D remains ambiguous. Germline lookup yields CDR1 SGHTA and CDR2 FQGTGA. The CDR3 consists of 13 residues. The ends were cut back, 3 bases at V and 1 base at J, with 6 bases in the middle. The CDR3 is CASSLSKNTEAFF. The CDR3 region has the DNA TGTGCCAGCAGCTTGAGTAAGAACACTGAAGCTTTCTTT.

Here the CDR3 reads CASSLNIGSETQYF. As DNA, the CDR3 is TGCGCCAGCAGCCTTAACATAGGATCAGAGACCCAGTACTTC. The rearrangement joins TRBV5-1 to TRBJ2-5; D unresolved. The CDR3 contains 14 residues. Germline V lookup: CDR1 SGHRS, CDR2 YFSETQ. The germline V and J ends were trimmed by 4 bases and 4 bases, with 14 bases remaining between them.

The chain links TRBV7-2 to TRBJ2-3, with 8 nucleotides matching TRBD2. With 1 base clipped from V and 10 bases from J, the junction kept 4 bases outside the gene matches. CDR1 and CDR2 (germline): SGHTA, FQGNSA. This CDR3 region has 13 residues. The DNA for the CDR3 is TGTGCCAGCAGCTTAGACACGGGAGGGGCGCAGTATTTT. This sequence encodes CASSLDTGGAQYF.

The J gene is TRBJ1-2, the V gene TRBV12-3 or TRBV12-4; 8 nucleotides line up with TRBD1. This CDR3 comprises 14 residues. The V and J ends lost 6 bases and 5 bases, in that order; junction bases with no gene match: 8. The CDR3 region is CASRDREGSYGYTF. In nucleotides, the CDR3 is TGTGCCAGCAGGGACAGGGAGGGATCTTATGGCTACACCTTC.

The chain combines TRBV3-1 with TRBJ2-2; a possible D gene is TRBD2 (6 bases). V dropped 0 bases and J dropped 4 bases, with 12 bases sitting between them. From germline, CDR1 is LGHDT and CDR2 YNNKEL (reference sequence). This CDR3 contains 16 residues. The CDR3 coding sequence is TGTGCCAGCAGCCAAGACACGGGAGATCCCACCGGGGAGCTGTTTTTT. This gives the protein CASSQDTGDPTGELFF.

This chain joins TRBV2 and TRBJ2-5; D assignment may be TRBD1 or TRBD2 (5 bases each). Per germline, CDR1 SNHLY and CDR2 FYNNEI. V gave up 3 bases and J gave up 7 bases, with 15 bases separating them. This CDR3 region has 14 residues. The CDR3 nucleotides read TGTGCCAGCAGTGAGACCCGGGACCCAGGGACCCAGTACTTC. It codes for CASSETRDPGTQYF.

This clonotype occurred once. The rearrangement links TRBV4-2 to TRBJ2-2; D is ambiguous. Trimming removed 2 bases from V and 6 bases from J, with 4 bases in between. CDR1 LGHNA and CDR2 YNFKEQ come from the germline V gene. The CDR3 totals 12 residues. The CDR3 DNA is TGTGCCAGCAGCCAAATGGCCGGGGAGCTGTTTTTT. Translating it yields CASSQMAGELFF.

This clonotype was recorded a few times. The V gene is TRBV27, the J gene TRBJ2-3; TRBD2 matches 12 bases. Unmatched junction bases numbered 6, after V lost 0 bases and J lost 5 bases. Germline V gives CDR1 MNHEY, CDR2 SMNVEV (reference sequence). The CDR3 extends over 17 amino acids. The CDR3 protein is CASSLSRGGLAGDTQYF. CDR3 DNA: TGTGCCAGCAGTTTATCGAGGGGGGGACTAGCGGGAGATACGCAGTATTTT.

V usage is TRBV7-9 and J usage is TRBJ2-2; tentatively, D is TRBD2 (6 bases). This CDR3 contains 16 residues. V was cut by 2 bases and J by 1 base, with 11 bases left in between. The germline V gene encodes CDR1 SEHNR and CDR2 FQNEAQ (reference sequence). CDR3 loop: CASSLTLRGNTGELFF. The CDR3 DNA follows: TGTGCCAGCAGCTTAACTCTGCGGGGGAACACCGGGGAGCTGTTTTTT.

This clonotype was observed a few times. The DNA for the CDR3 is TGTGCCAGTGTCCAGGGGGGGAATCAGCCCCAGCATTTT. Protein sequence: CASVQGGNQPQHF. The chain uses TRBV6-1 and TRBJ1-5; 7 bases match TRBD1. The CDR3 loop spans 13 amino acids. V dropped 9 bases and J dropped 4; count of bases not matched to a gene: 6. Germline CDR1 is MNHNS and CDR2 is SASEGT.

This clonotype was detected a few times. This rearrangement joins TRBV20-1 to TRBJ2-2; 14 bases map to TRBD2. Germline-derived CDR1 and CDR2 are DFQATT and SNEGSKA (reference sequence). V dropped 2 bases and J dropped 1; count of bases not matched to a gene: 12. The CDR3 is 20 residues long. CDR3 sequence reads: CSARRSWTSGGTQNTGELFF. The CDR3, as DNA: TGCAGTGCTAGACGTAGTTGGACTAGCGGGGGGACTCAGAACACCGGGGAGCTGTTTTTT.